This TCR beta chain was sequenced during a study of early T cells in non-severe SARS-CoV-2 infection. Turning to the study itself: Bulk RNA taken from unsorted whole blood was sequenced, leaving chains unpaired.

CDR1 is SQVTM, CDR2 ANQGSEA, per germline. V dropped 6 bases and J dropped 6 bases, with 11 bases sitting between them. The CDR3 consists of 11 residues. In this sample, this clonotype turned up a few times. What it binds is not known. Findings of the study overall: Clonotype matching in VDJdb favored anti-spike CD8 responses and did not capture private and CD4 specificities.

The library protocol tagged individual cDNA molecules with unique molecular identifiers. One entry per CDR3 protein results from TCRdb running MiXCR on the 5' RACE reads. This sample has tens of thousands of distinct CDR3 sequences, with about an eighth found just once. Sequenced sample: whole blood. The V call is TRBV29-1, the J call TRBJ1-1; D is uncertain. The receptor was isolated from an adult who was a healthcare worker with PCR-confirmed SARS-CoV-2 infection or an uninfected control (not recorded which). In nucleotides, the CDR3 is TGCAGCGTCTTCGTCTGGGCTGAAGCTTTCTTT. Translating it yields CSVFVWAEAFF.